Listed below are T cell receptor beta chains from one sample, sequenced in a study of PD-L1 blockade in urothelial cancer. Produced via immunoSEQ multiplex PCR; TCRdb's table is partial and in-frame only. The sample includes fewer than 45,000 clones, roughly 80% seen only once; the top ten take roughly 7%. Material: PBMCs, obtained around atezolizumab (anti-PD-L1) treatment. The receptors derive from a man aged 60 to 69 with urothelial cancer. Both conserved end residues are part of each CDR3. The order of the fields is J gene, CDR3 length, D gene, clone size, V gene, CDR3 DNA, CDR3 protein. The D gene is left open where the match is weak. A clone size is listed for some rows: how often the clone was seen (once, few, many), or a class if it is expanded.

TRBJ2-7 13 TRBD1 . TRBV2 TGTGCCAGCAGTGCAGGGACAGTATACGAGCAGTACTTC CASSAGTVYEQYF
TRBJ2-7 11 . few TRBV28 TGTGCCAGCAGTAGGGGTGGGGAGCAGTACTTC CASSRGGEQYF
TRBJ2-3 15 TRBD2 . TRBV7-3 TGTGCCAGCAGCTTGGGACTAGCATTCACAGATACGCAGTATTTT CASSLGLAFTDTQYF
TRBJ2-3 15 . . TRBV6-1 TGTGCCAGCAGTGACTACAGGGCTAGCACAGATACGCAGTATTTT CASSDYRASTDTQYF
TRBJ2-1 13 . . TRBV19 TGTGCCAGTAGTGCTAGACAGAGGAATGAGCAGTTCTTC CASSARQRNEQFF
TRBJ2-1 13 . . TRBV18 TGTGCCAGCTCACCGGGCAGGGACAATGAGCAGTTCTTC CASSPGRDNEQFF
TRBJ2-3 20 TRBD2 . TRBV29-1 TGCAGCGTCGACCCCTTCGGACTAGCGGGGGAAGGACACACGGCAGATACGCAGTATTTT CSVDPFGLAGEGHTADTQYF
TRBJ2-7 13 TRBD1 . TRBV2 TGTGCCAGCAGTAGCCAGGGGGCCTACGAGCAGTACTTC CASSSQGAYEQYF
TRBJ2-7 14 TRBD1 . TRBV5-1 TGCGCCAGCAGCCCCAGGACAGGGGGCGACGAGCAGTACTTC CASSPRTGGDEQYF
TRBJ2-1 13 . . TRBV7-9 TGTGCCAGCAGCTTAGAGGCGGCAGACCCCTCGTTCTTC CASSLEAADPSFF
TRBJ1-4 17 TRBD1 . TRBV9 TGTGCCAGCAGCGTCGGGACAGGGTCGGCGGTGAATGAAAAACTGTTTTTT CASSVGTGSAVNEKLFF
TRBJ1-2 14 . . TRBV2 TGTGCCAGCAGTGAAAACGGCCTAGCCTCCGGCTACACCTTC CASSENGLASGYTF
TRBJ2-5 17 TRBD2 . TRBV25-1 TGTGCCAGCAGTGCCCCGCCCTTAGCGGGGGGGCCTGAGACCCAGTACTTC CASSAPPLAGGPETQYF
TRBJ1-1 11 . . TRBV28 TGTGCCAGCAGTCTAACAGAGGAAGCTTTCTTT CASSLTEEAFF
TRBJ1-5 13 . few TRBV2 TGTGCCAGCACCACAGGTCCTTATCAGCCCCAGCATTTT CASTTGPYQPQHF
TRBJ2-1 14 TRBD2 . TRBV2 TGTGCCAGCAGCTTAGAGGGAGGGGACAATGAGCAGTTCTTC CASSLEGGDNEQFF
TRBJ2-2 16 TRBD2 . TRBV7-8 TGTGCCAGCAGCTGGACTAGCGGGGGGAACACCGGGGAGCTGTTTTTT CASSWTSGGNTGELFF
TRBJ1-5 13 . . TRBV5-5 TGTGCCAGCAGTCAGACTGATAATCAGCCCCAGCATTTT CASSQTDNQPQHF
TRBJ1-4 12 TRBD1 . TRBV30 TGTGCCTGGGGACAGGTTAATGAAAAACTGTTTTTT CAWGQVNEKLFF
TRBJ1-3 14 . few TRBV6-4 TGTGCCAGCGGAGGATGGAGCTCTGGAAACACCATATATTTT CASGGWSSGNTIYF
TRBJ2-1 15 . . TRBV10-2 TGCGCCAGCAGTGGCGATAGGAGCTCCTACAATGAGCAGTTCTTC CASSGDRSSYNEQFF
TRBJ2-5 16 . . TRBV5-3 TGTGCCAGAAGCTTCGTCCCCCGACAGCGCAGGGTGGCCCAGTACTTC CARSFVPRQRRVAQYF
TRBJ1-2 16 . . TRBV28 TGTGCCAGCAGTTTACCAGGGGCGAACTCTAACTATGGCTACACCTTC CASSLPGANSNYGYTF
TRBJ2-2 13 . . TRBV6-5 TGTGCCAGCAGTTATTCGACAACCGGGGAGCTGTTTTTT CASSYSTTGELFF
TRBJ2-3 15 . . TRBV7-8 TGTGCCAGCAGCTTAGTGGCGGGACCCACAGATACGCAGTATTTT CASSLVAGPTDTQYF
TRBJ1-1 16 TRBD1 . TRBV7-8 TGTGCCAGCAGCTTAGGGACAGGGGGCATGAACACTGAAGCTTTCTTT CASSLGTGGMNTEAFF
TRBJ1-2 16 TRBD1 . TRBV19 TGTGCCAGTAGTATAACGGGGGGACAGGTGATCTATGGCTACACCTTC CASSITGGQVIYGYTF
TRBJ2-3 16 TRBD2 . TRBV5-5 TGTGCCAGCAGCTTGGGACTAGCGGGGGGGTTCGATACGCAGTATTTT CASSLGLAGGFDTQYF
TRBJ2-1 16 TRBD2 . TRBV4-1 TGCGCCAGCAGCCAACAACGACTAGCGGGGGGGGATGAGCAGTTCTTC CASSQQRLAGGDEQFF
TRBJ2-2 16 TRBD2 . TRBV10-1 TGCGCCAGCAGTTCTAGCGGGGGATCGAACACCGGGGAGCTGTTTTTT CASSSSGGSNTGELFF
TRBJ1-6 15 TRBD1 . TRBV6-4 TGTGCCAGCAGTCCAACCGGGACAGAAAATTCACCCCTCCACTTT CASSPTGTENSPLHF
TRBJ2-3 17 . . TRBV7-5 TGTGCCAGAAGCTGCATAACACACACAGATCGCACAGATACGCAGTATTTT CARSCITHTDRTDTQYF
TRBJ2-7 15 TRBD1 . TRBV9 TGTGCCACCCTTACAGGGGGCAGATCTTCCTACGAGCAGTACTTC CATLTGGRSSYEQYF
TRBJ2-7 15 . once TRBV6-1 TGTGCCAGCAGTGAAGACAGGTCCCGATCCTACGAGCAGTACTTC CASSEDRSRSYEQYF
TRBJ2-2 15 . once TRBV27 TGTGCCAGCAGTTTATGGGCCAGCTCCACCGGGGAGCTGTTTTTT CASSLWASSTGELFF
TRBJ2-3 16 . . TRBV6-5 TGTGCCAGCAGTTCTACTGTATCTTTAAGCACAGATACGCAGTATTTT CASSSTVSLSTDTQYF
TRBJ2-1 16 TRBD1 . TRBV6-5 TGTGCCAGCAGTTACTCATGGGACAGTTCCTACAATGAGCAGTTCTTC CASSYSWDSSYNEQFF
TRBJ2-5 15 . . TRBV2 TGTGCCAGCAGTGAAGCACTAGGGGGAGGGGAGACCCAGTACTTC CASSEALGGGETQYF
TRBJ1-2 18 TRBD1 . TRBV6-1 TGTGCCAGCAGTGTTAGCGCCGGGACAGGGAAAGTCAAGCGTGGCTACACCTTC CASSVSAGTGKVKRGYTF
TRBJ2-5 13 . . TRBV5-4 TGTGCCACCGCTCCCGGAGGTAGGGAGACCCAGTACTTC CATAPGGRETQYF
TRBJ2-2 15 TRBD2 once TRBV6-5 TGTGCCAGCAGTTTACGGGGGGGCCTTACCGGGGAGCTGTTTTTT CASSLRGGLTGELFF
TRBJ2-3 14 . . TRBV5-1 TGCGCCAGCAGCTTACAGGGACGCACAGATACGCAGTATTTT CASSLQGRTDTQYF
TRBJ2-7 15 . . TRBV19 TGTGCCAGTCGACCCAGGACGGGGGTCTCCTACGAGCAGTACTTC CASRPRTGVSYEQYF
TRBJ1-1 12 . few TRBV28 TGTGCCAGCAGTTTTCTAGGTACTGAAGCTTTCTTT CASSFLGTEAFF
TRBJ2-3 14 TRBD1 . TRBV5-6 TGTGCCAGCAGCTTGGCTCAGGGGGCAGATACGCAGTATTTT CASSLAQGADTQYF